This T cell receptor (beta chain) was obtained from a study of blood T cell repertoires in COVID-19. Study summary: Sites in the United States, Italy and Spain provided acute and convalescent COVID-19 samples. The cDNA or gDNA used as material had been derived from T cells, B-cell-depleted T cells, or PBMCs.

Authors' analysis steps: How many nucleated cells were present was estimated from reference gene primer amplification. Profiling relied on immunoSEQ multiplex PCR, and the TCRdb table lists in-frame clones only, not all of them. V and J calls plus clone size are reproduced from that table; the DNA served to infer D and trimming. The data hold about 64,000 clones, with 88% observed a single time. The CDR3 spans 14 residues. Trimming removed 3 bases from V and 4 bases from J; junction bases left unmatched: 4. Germline V lookup: CDR1 LGHNT, CDR2 FRNRAP. This chain uses TRBV12-5 with TRBJ1-2, with 8 bases that match TRBD1. This TCR came from a man between 65 and 85 years old with acute or convalescent COVID-19. Sequenced: peripheral blood. The CDR3 is CASGFWTGIYGYTF. CDR3 DNA: TGTGCTAGTGGTTTCTGGACAGGGATCTATGGCTACACCTTC.